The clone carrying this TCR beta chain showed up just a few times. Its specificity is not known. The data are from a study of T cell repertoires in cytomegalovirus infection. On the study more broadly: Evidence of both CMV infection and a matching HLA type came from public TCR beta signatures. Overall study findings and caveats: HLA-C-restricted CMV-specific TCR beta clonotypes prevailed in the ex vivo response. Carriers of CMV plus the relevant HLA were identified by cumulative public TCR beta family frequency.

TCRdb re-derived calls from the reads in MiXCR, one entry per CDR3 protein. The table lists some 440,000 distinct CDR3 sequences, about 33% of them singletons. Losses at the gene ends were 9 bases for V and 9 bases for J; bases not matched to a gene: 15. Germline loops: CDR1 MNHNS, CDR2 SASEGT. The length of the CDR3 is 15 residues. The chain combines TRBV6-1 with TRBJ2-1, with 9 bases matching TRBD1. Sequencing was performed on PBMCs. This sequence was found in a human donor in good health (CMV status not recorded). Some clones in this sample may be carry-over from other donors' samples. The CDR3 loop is CASNNYGTGQVEQFF. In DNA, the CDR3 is TGTGCCAGTAACAATTACGGGACAGGGCAAGTTGAGCAGTTCTTC.